This TCR beta chain emerged from a study of cytomegalovirus exposure and HLA in healthy donors. Whole-study context: The study placed around 80% of its 398 genotyped donors in the Caucasian-associated ancestry cluster. Findings and caveats of the study: It was only CMV serostatus that was available as immune exposure information. Further analysis was carried out later, and it showed several of the most significant clusters appearing linked to common viral pathogens.

Primers for the PCR totalled 60 Vbeta and 13 Jbeta. Assay used: immunoSEQ multiplex PCR; TCRdb lists only in-frame clones, some missing. The sample has 150,000 or so clones; 75% to 85% are singletons. On this clone: Its antigen is undetermined.

Material for sequencing was PBMCs. The receptor was isolated from a woman between 35 and 50 years old in good health and CMV-seropositive.

CDR3 in DNA: TGTGCCAGCAGTTACTCGAGGGACACCTTTGAGCAGTACTTC. Translation: CASSYSRDTFEQYF. The rearrangement uses TRBV6-5 and TRBJ2-5; possibly TRBD1 for D (6 bases). The germline CDR1 and CDR2 sequences are MNHEY and SVGAGI. Trimming stripped 0 bases from V and 11 bases from J, with 16 bases between. The CDR3 totals 14 residues.